Listed below are T cell receptor beta chains from one sample, sequenced in a study of cytomegalovirus exposure and HLA in healthy donors. The table came from immunoSEQ multiplex PCR; TCRdb's copy has only in-frame clones and leaves some out. With roughly 74,000 clones in the sample, the ten largest clones hold approximately 7.5%. The sample consisted of PBMCs. Receptors were obtained from a female donor in good health and CMV-seropositive. CDR3s include the opening cysteine and the closing phenylalanine or tryptophan. Each record gives: J gene, D gene, V gene, CDR3 DNA, CDR3 protein. The D gene is left open where the match is weak.

j_gene: TRBJ2-5
d_gene: NA
v_gene: TRBV7-8
CDR3nt: TGTGCCAGCAGCTGGCGCAAAAACGGGGAGACCCAGTACTTC
CDR3aa: CASSWRKNGETQYF

j_gene: TRBJ2-7
d_gene: NA
v_gene: TRBV7-8
CDR3nt: TGTGCCAGCAGCTGGCCGGGCTCCTACGAGCAGTACTTC
CDR3aa: CASSWPGSYEQYF

j_gene: TRBJ2-3
d_gene: TRBD2
v_gene: TRBV5-6
CDR3nt: TGTGCCAGCAGCTTGACTAGCGGGAGGAGCACAGATACGCAGTATTTT
CDR3aa: CASSLTSGRSTDTQYF

j_gene: TRBJ2-7
d_gene: TRBD2
v_gene: TRBV29-1
CDR3nt: TGCAGCGTGGAAAGCGGGGGACGAAACCACGAGCAGTACTTC
CDR3aa: CSVESGGRNHEQYF

j_gene: TRBJ1-2
d_gene: NA
v_gene: TRBV27
CDR3nt: TGTGCCAGCAGTTTTAGCGCAGACTCTAACTATGGCTACACCTTC
CDR3aa: CASSFSADSNYGYTF

j_gene: TRBJ2-7
d_gene: NA
v_gene: TRBV2
CDR3nt: TGTGCCAGCGCCCGGGGGTACATCGAGCAGTACTTC
CDR3aa: CASARGYIEQYF

j_gene: TRBJ2-7
d_gene: TRBD1
v_gene: TRBV7-9
CDR3nt: TGTGCCAGCAGCTTAGGAGGACAGGGATATTACGAGCAGTACTTC
CDR3aa: CASSLGGQGYYEQYF

j_gene: TRBJ2-3
d_gene: TRBD2
v_gene: TRBV5-3
CDR3nt: TGTGCCAGAAGCCCTTGTATCGGCAGCGGGAGGGCGGCAGATACGCAGTATTTT
CDR3aa: CARSPCIGSGRAADTQYF

j_gene: TRBJ1-1
d_gene: NA
v_gene: TRBV7-8
CDR3nt: TGTGCCAGCAGCTTAGCGTCCCGGGGGGGCAACACTGAAGCTTTCTTT
CDR3aa: CASSLASRGGNTEAFF

j_gene: TRBJ2-3
d_gene: NA
v_gene: TRBV6-4
CDR3nt: TGTGCCAGCAGTGACTCGTCTACGTCTAGCACAGATACGCAGTATTTT
CDR3aa: CASSDSSTSSTDTQYF

j_gene: TRBJ2-2
d_gene: NA
v_gene: TRBV5-1
CDR3nt: TGCGCCAGCAGCTTTTACAGGAATCCGAACACCGGGGAGCTGTTTTTT
CDR3aa: CASSFYRNPNTGELFF

j_gene: TRBJ2-7
d_gene: TRBD2
v_gene: TRBV27
CDR3nt: TGTGCCAGCAGTTCCCCCGGGACTAGCGTGCGCGAGCAGTACTTC
CDR3aa: CASSSPGTSVREQYF

j_gene: TRBJ2-1
d_gene: NA
v_gene: TRBV2
CDR3nt: TGTGCCGGCCCAAACTCCTACAATGAGCAGTTCTTC
CDR3aa: CAGPNSYNEQFF

j_gene: TRBJ1-2
d_gene: NA
v_gene: TRBV2
CDR3nt: TGTGCCAGCAGGAGGACCGATGGGAGATATGGCTACACCTTC
CDR3aa: CASRRTDGRYGYTF

j_gene: TRBJ2-2
d_gene: NA
v_gene: TRBV9
CDR3nt: TGTGCCAGCAGCGTAGAGGGAGTGAACACCGGGGAGCTGTTTTTT
CDR3aa: CASSVEGVNTGELFF

j_gene: TRBJ1-4
d_gene: TRBD1
v_gene: TRBV7-8
CDR3nt: TGTGCCAGCAGCCTGAACAGGGGGTTCGGGGAAAAACTGTTTTTT
CDR3aa: CASSLNRGFGEKLFF

j_gene: TRBJ1-1
d_gene: TRBD1
v_gene: TRBV4-3
CDR3nt: TGCGCCAGCACTAACAGGGGGCCCGAAGCTTTCTTT
CDR3aa: CASTNRGPEAFF

j_gene: TRBJ2-7
d_gene: TRBD2
v_gene: TRBV7-9
CDR3nt: TGTGCCAGCAGCTTAGACGGGGGGGCCCACGAGCAGTACTTC
CDR3aa: CASSLDGGAHEQYF

j_gene: TRBJ2-1
d_gene: NA
v_gene: TRBV6-5
CDR3nt: TGTGCCAGCAGTTACTCGAAGTTTGGAGGGAATGAGCAGTTCTTC
CDR3aa: CASSYSKFGGNEQFF

j_gene: TRBJ1-1
d_gene: NA
v_gene: TRBV5-1
CDR3nt: TGCGCCAGCAGCCCGGACGGGGCAGGGGTGAACACTGAAGCTTTCTTT
CDR3aa: CASSPDGAGVNTEAFF

j_gene: TRBJ1-2
d_gene: TRBD1
v_gene: TRBV27
CDR3nt: TGTGCCAGTCGACCCGGGACAGGGAGTGGCTACACCTTC
CDR3aa: CASRPGTGSGYTF

j_gene: TRBJ2-1
d_gene: NA
v_gene: TRBV9
CDR3nt: TGTGCCAGCAGCGTAGGTGACAGTTACAATGAGCAGTTCTTC
CDR3aa: CASSVGDSYNEQFF

j_gene: TRBJ1-1
d_gene: NA
v_gene: TRBV5-1
CDR3nt: TGCGCCAGCAGCTTGGGATCCGGACTTACTGAAGCTTTCTTT
CDR3aa: CASSLGSGLTEAFF

j_gene: TRBJ2-1
d_gene: TRBD2
v_gene: TRBV6-1
CDR3nt: TGTGCCAGCAGTGAAGAAGGGACTAGCGGGATTAGCTCCTACAATGAGCAGTTCTTC
CDR3aa: CASSEEGTSGISSYNEQFF

j_gene: TRBJ2-1
d_gene: TRBD2
v_gene: TRBV27
CDR3nt: TGTGCCAGCAGTCCCCGGTGGACTAGCCACAATGAGCAGTTCTTC
CDR3aa: CASSPRWTSHNEQFF

j_gene: TRBJ2-3
d_gene: NA
v_gene: TRBV7-2
CDR3nt: TGTGCCAGCAGCTTAGGTTGGGCGCCATCCGGCACAGATACGCAGTATTTT
CDR3aa: CASSLGWAPSGTDTQYF

j_gene: TRBJ1-4
d_gene: TRBD1
v_gene: TRBV18
CDR3nt: TGTGCCAGCTCACCGGGACAGGGGGCTGAACTGTTTTTT
CDR3aa: CASSPGQGAELFF

j_gene: TRBJ1-1
d_gene: TRBD1
v_gene: TRBV5-1
CDR3nt: TGCGCCAGCAGCTGGGGACAGGGCAGGAACACTGAAGCTTTCTTT
CDR3aa: CASSWGQGRNTEAFF

j_gene: TRBJ1-4
d_gene: TRBD1
v_gene: TRBV14
CDR3nt: TGTGCCAGCAGCATGCCGGGACAGAAGAATGAAAAACTGTTTTTT
CDR3aa: CASSMPGQKNEKLFF

j_gene: TRBJ2-7
d_gene: NA
v_gene: TRBV9
CDR3nt: TGCGCCAGCAGCGTGAGTCCGGCCGGGGAGCAGTACTTC
CDR3aa: CASSVSPAGEQYF

j_gene: TRBJ1-2
d_gene: NA
v_gene: TRBV18
CDR3nt: TGTGCCAGCTCACCACCCGCAGGTTGGGGCTACACCTTC
CDR3aa: CASSPPAGWGYTF

j_gene: TRBJ1-2
d_gene: NA
v_gene: TRBV11-2
CDR3nt: TGTGCCAGCAGCTTAGGGCCAGTTAACTATGGCTACACCTTC
CDR3aa: CASSLGPVNYGYTF

j_gene: TRBJ1-5
d_gene: NA
v_gene: TRBV30
CDR3nt: TGTGCCTGGAGTACGGGGGGCTTGGGCAATCAGCCCCAGCATTTT
CDR3aa: CAWSTGGLGNQPQHF

j_gene: TRBJ2-5
d_gene: TRBD1
v_gene: TRBV7-6
CDR3nt: TGTGCCAGCAGCTTAGGGACAGGGGGCGAGACCCAGTACTTC
CDR3aa: CASSLGTGGETQYF

j_gene: TRBJ2-7
d_gene: TRBD1
v_gene: TRBV5-1
CDR3nt: TGCGCCAGCAGCTTACAGGGGGCCAAGTCCTACGAGCAGTACTTC
CDR3aa: CASSLQGAKSYEQYF

j_gene: TRBJ1-5
d_gene: NA
v_gene: TRBV21-1
CDR3nt: TGTGCCAGCAGCAAAGTCGGGACAGCTTCTAATCAGCCCCAGCATTTT
CDR3aa: CASSKVGTASNQPQHF

j_gene: TRBJ2-1
d_gene: NA
v_gene: TRBV30
CDR3nt: TGTGCCTGGACCCCTTGGGGGGGCAACTCGAAGTTCTTC
CDR3aa: CAWTPWGGNSKFF